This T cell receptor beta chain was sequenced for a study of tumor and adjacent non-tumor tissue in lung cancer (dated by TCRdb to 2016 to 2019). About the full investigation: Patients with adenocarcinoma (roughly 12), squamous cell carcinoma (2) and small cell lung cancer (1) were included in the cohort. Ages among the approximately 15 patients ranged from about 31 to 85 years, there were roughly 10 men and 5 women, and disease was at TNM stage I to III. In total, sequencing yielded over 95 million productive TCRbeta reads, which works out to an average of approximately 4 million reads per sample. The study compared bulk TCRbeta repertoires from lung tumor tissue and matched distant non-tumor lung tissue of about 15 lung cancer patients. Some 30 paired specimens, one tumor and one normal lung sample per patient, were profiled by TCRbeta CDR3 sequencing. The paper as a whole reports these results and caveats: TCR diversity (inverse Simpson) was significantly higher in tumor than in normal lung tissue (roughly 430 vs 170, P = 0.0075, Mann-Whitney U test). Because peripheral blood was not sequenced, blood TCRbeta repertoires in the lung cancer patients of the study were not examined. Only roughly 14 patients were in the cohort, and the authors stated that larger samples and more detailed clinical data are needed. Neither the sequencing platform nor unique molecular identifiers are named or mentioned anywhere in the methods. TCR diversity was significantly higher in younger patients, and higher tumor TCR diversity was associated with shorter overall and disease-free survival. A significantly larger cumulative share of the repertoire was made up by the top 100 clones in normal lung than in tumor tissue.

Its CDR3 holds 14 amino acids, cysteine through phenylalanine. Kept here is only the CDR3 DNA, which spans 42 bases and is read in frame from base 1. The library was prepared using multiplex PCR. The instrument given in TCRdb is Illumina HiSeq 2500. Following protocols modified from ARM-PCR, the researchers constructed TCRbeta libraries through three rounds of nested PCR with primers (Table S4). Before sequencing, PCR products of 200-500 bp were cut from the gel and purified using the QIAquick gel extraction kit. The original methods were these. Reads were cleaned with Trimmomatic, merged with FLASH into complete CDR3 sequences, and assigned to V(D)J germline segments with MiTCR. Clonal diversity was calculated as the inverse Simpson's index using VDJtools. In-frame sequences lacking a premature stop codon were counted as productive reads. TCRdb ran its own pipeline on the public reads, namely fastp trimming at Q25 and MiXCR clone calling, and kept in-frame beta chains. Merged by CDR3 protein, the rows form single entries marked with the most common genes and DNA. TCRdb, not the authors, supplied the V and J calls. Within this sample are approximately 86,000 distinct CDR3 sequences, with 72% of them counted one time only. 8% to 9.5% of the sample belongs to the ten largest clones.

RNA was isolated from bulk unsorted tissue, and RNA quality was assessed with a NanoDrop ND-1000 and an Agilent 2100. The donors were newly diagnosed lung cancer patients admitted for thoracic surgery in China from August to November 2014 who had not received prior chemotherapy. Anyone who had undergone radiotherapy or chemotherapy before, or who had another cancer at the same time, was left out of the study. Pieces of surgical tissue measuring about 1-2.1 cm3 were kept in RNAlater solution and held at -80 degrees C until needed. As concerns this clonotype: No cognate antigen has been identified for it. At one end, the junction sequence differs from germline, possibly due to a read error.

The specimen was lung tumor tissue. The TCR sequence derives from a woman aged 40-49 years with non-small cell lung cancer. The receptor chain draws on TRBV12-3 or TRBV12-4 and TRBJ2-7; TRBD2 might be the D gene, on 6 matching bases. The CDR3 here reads CVSSFGGSSYDQYF. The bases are TGTGTCAGCAGTTTCGGGGGATCCTCCTACGATCAGTACTTC.